This T cell receptor (beta chain) came from a study of cytomegalovirus exposure and HLA in healthy donors. Findings and caveats of the study: Rarity characterized most TCR sequences, yet some public TCRs appeared in many donors. A link between a missense DCLRE1C variant and TCR beta V- and J-gene trimming emerged from a later analysis. Apart from CMV serostatus, no immune exposure information was available. Being productive about 90% or about 30% of the time was typical of most TCR beta V segments in an earlier analysis.

Vbeta (60) and Jbeta (13) primers were used in the PCR. Method: immunoSEQ multiplex PCR; TCRdb's copy keeps in-frame clones and lacks some. The sample records around 130,000 clones, about 8% being singletons. A few counts support this clone. Its antigen is not identified. The ends lost 3 bases at V and 3 bases at J; junction bases unmatched: 6. This CDR3 is 14 amino acids long. Germline CDR1 is SGHRS and CDR2 is YFSETQ. The rearrangement links TRBV5-1 to TRBJ2-7; 7 bases line up with TRBD1. The source is a woman in her 40s in good health and CMV-seropositive. What was sequenced was PBMCs. The CDR3 coding sequence is TGCGCCAGCAGCTCCCAGGGGGAAGGCTACGAGCAGTACTTC. As protein: CASSSQGEGYEQYF.